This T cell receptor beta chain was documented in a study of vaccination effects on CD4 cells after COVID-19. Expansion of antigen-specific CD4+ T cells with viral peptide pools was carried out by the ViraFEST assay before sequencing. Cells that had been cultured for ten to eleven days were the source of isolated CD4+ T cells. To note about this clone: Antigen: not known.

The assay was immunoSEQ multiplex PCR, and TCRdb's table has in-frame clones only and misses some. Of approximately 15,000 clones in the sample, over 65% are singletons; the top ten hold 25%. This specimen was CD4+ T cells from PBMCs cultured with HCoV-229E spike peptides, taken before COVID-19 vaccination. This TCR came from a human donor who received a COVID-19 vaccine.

CDR3 protein: CASSYRANYGYTF. The CDR3 DNA follows: TGTGCCAGCAGTTATAGGGCTAACTATGGCTACACCTTC. The chain uses TRBV27 and TRBJ1-2, with D uncertain. Germline-derived CDR1 and CDR2 are MNHEY and SMNVEV (reference sequence). This CDR3 is built from 13 residues. Trimming cost V 4 bases and J 0 bases, with 6 bases left between them.